The rows below give T cell receptor beta chains drawn from one sample of a study of cytomegalovirus exposure and HLA in healthy donors. TCRdb keeps only in-frame clones here, not all; method: immunoSEQ multiplex PCR. The sample contains about 160,000 clones, roughly nine tenths of which appear only once. The sequencing input was PBMCs. These receptors came from a woman in her twenties or thirties in good health and CMV-seronegative. The CDR3 runs from the conserved cysteine through the conserved F or W. Each record gives: D gene, J gene, V gene, clone size, CDR3 length, CDR3 protein, CDR3 DNA. A D gene is named only where the DNA matches it firmly. Clone size, where shown, is once, few, many, or a class for clones that have expanded.

d_call: NA; j_call: TRBJ2-2; v_call: TRBV11-2; clone_size: NA; cdr3_length: 14; cdr3_aa: CASSFVTNTGELFF; cdr3_nt: TGTGCCAGCAGCTTCGTTACGAACACCGGGGAGCTGTTTTTT
d_call: TRBD2; j_call: TRBJ2-1; v_call: TRBV18; clone_size: NA; cdr3_length: 16; cdr3_aa: CASSIGLAGTYNEQFF; cdr3_nt: TGTGCCAGCTCAATAGGACTAGCGGGGACCTACAATGAGCAGTTCTTC
d_call: NA; j_call: TRBJ2-3; v_call: TRBV10-3; clone_size: NA; cdr3_length: 16; cdr3_aa: CAISESLSPGGDTQYF; cdr3_nt: TGTGCCATCAGTGAGTCACTATCGCCAGGCGGAGATACGCAGTATTTT
d_call: TRBD1; j_call: TRBJ2-7; v_call: TRBV29-1; clone_size: NA; cdr3_length: 15; cdr3_aa: CSVEAGQGVTYEQYF; cdr3_nt: TGCAGCGTTGAGGCGGGACAGGGGGTTACCTACGAGCAGTACTTC
d_call: NA; j_call: TRBJ1-2; v_call: TRBV9; clone_size: NA; cdr3_length: 14; cdr3_aa: CASSDGAGNYGYTF; cdr3_nt: TGTGCCAGCAGCGATGGGGCGGGGAACTATGGCTACACCTTC
d_call: TRBD2; j_call: TRBJ2-5; v_call: TRBV5-6; clone_size: NA; cdr3_length: 17; cdr3_aa: CASSFGTSGGQGETQYF; cdr3_nt: TGTGCCAGCAGCTTTGGGACTAGCGGGGGTCAAGGGGAGACCCAGTACTTC
d_call: NA; j_call: TRBJ1-1; v_call: TRBV7-9; clone_size: NA; cdr3_length: 15; cdr3_aa: CASSLALPSGTEAFF; cdr3_nt: TGTGCCAGCAGCTTAGCTCTTCCGAGTGGGACTGAAGCTTTCTTT
d_call: NA; j_call: TRBJ1-2; v_call: TRBV25-1; clone_size: NA; cdr3_length: 15; cdr3_aa: CASSPRTVGVDGYTF; cdr3_nt: TGTGCCAGCAGTCCTAGGACAGTTGGGGTAGATGGCTACACCTTC
d_call: TRBD2; j_call: TRBJ2-7; v_call: TRBV7-3; clone_size: NA; cdr3_length: 14; cdr3_aa: CASSLSAGAYEQYF; cdr3_nt: TGTGCCAGCAGCTTAAGTGCGGGGGCCTACGAGCAGTACTTC
d_call: NA; j_call: TRBJ2-1; v_call: TRBV7-7; clone_size: NA; cdr3_length: 13; cdr3_aa: CASSLDSYNEQFF; cdr3_nt: TGTGCTAGCAGCTTAGACAGTTACAATGAGCAGTTCTTC
d_call: NA; j_call: TRBJ2-5; v_call: TRBV11-2; clone_size: NA; cdr3_length: 13; cdr3_aa: CASSRIRGETQYF; cdr3_nt: TGTGCCAGCAGCCGTATCCGGGGGGAGACCCAGTACTTC
d_call: NA; j_call: TRBJ1-6; v_call: TRBV6-1; clone_size: NA; cdr3_length: 14; cdr3_aa: CASTGGLPSSPLHF; cdr3_nt: TGTGCCAGCACCGGCGGGCTCCCGAGTTCACCCCTCCACTTT
d_call: NA; j_call: TRBJ2-7; v_call: TRBV9; clone_size: NA; cdr3_length: 16; cdr3_aa: CASSPHSDGNPYEQYF; cdr3_nt: TGTGCCAGCAGCCCCCATTCGGACGGAAATCCCTACGAGCAGTACTTC
d_call: NA; j_call: TRBJ1-1; v_call: TRBV29-1; clone_size: NA; cdr3_length: 12; cdr3_aa: CSVVFRNTEAFF; cdr3_nt: TGCAGCGTTGTATTTAGGAACACTGAAGCTTTCTTT
d_call: NA; j_call: TRBJ1-2; v_call: TRBV18; clone_size: NA; cdr3_length: 14; cdr3_aa: CASSPPTGGYGYTF; cdr3_nt: TGTGCCAGCTCACCGCCGACGGGTGGGTATGGCTACACCTTC
d_call: TRBD1; j_call: TRBJ1-2; v_call: TRBV19; clone_size: NA; cdr3_length: 16; cdr3_aa: CASSHGRDRGAVGYTF; cdr3_nt: TGTGCCAGTAGCCATGGACGGGACAGGGGTGCGGTTGGCTACACCTTC
d_call: NA; j_call: TRBJ2-5; v_call: TRBV7-3; clone_size: NA; cdr3_length: 13; cdr3_aa: CASSLGPRETQYF; cdr3_nt: TGTGCCAGCAGCTTAGGTCCGAGAGAGACCCAGTACTTC
d_call: NA; j_call: TRBJ2-7; v_call: TRBV7-9; clone_size: NA; cdr3_length: 15; cdr3_aa: CASSFGPGREYEQYF; cdr3_nt: TGTGCCAGCAGCTTCGGTCCGGGACGGGAATACGAGCAGTACTTC
d_call: NA; j_call: TRBJ1-6; v_call: TRBV18; clone_size: once; cdr3_length: 15; cdr3_aa: CASSPGTLYNSPLHF; cdr3_nt: TGTGCCAGCTCACCAGGGACACTTTATAATTCACCCCTCCACTTT
d_call: NA; j_call: TRBJ1-5; v_call: TRBV19; clone_size: NA; cdr3_length: 13; cdr3_aa: CASTGQTNQPQHF; cdr3_nt: TGTGCCAGTACTGGACAAACCAATCAGCCCCAGCATTTT
d_call: TRBD1; j_call: TRBJ1-5; v_call: TRBV28; clone_size: few; cdr3_length: 14; cdr3_aa: CASRPGQGHQPQHF; cdr3_nt: TGTGCCAGCAGACCGGGACAGGGACATCAGCCCCAGCATTTT
d_call: TRBD2; j_call: TRBJ2-1; v_call: TRBV7-9; clone_size: NA; cdr3_length: 12; cdr3_aa: CARGSGDNEQFF; cdr3_nt: TGTGCCAGGGGAAGCGGGGACAATGAGCAGTTCTTC
d_call: TRBD2; j_call: TRBJ2-3; v_call: TRBV9; clone_size: NA; cdr3_length: 13; cdr3_aa: CASSGSLADTQYF; cdr3_nt: TGTGCCTCTAGCGGGAGTTTGGCAGATACGCAGTATTTT
d_call: NA; j_call: TRBJ1-4; v_call: TRBV5-6; clone_size: once; cdr3_length: 14; cdr3_aa: CASSFEGTNEKLFF; cdr3_nt: TGTGCCAGCAGCTTTGAGGGGACTAATGAAAAACTGTTTTTT
d_call: NA; j_call: TRBJ1-1; v_call: TRBV5-4; clone_size: NA; cdr3_length: 11; cdr3_aa: CASSVQDEAFF; cdr3_nt: TGTGCCAGCAGCGTACAGGATGAAGCTTTCTTT
d_call: NA; j_call: TRBJ2-5; v_call: TRBV5-1; clone_size: NA; cdr3_length: 14; cdr3_aa: CASSLGVVQETQYF; cdr3_nt: TGCGCCAGCAGCTTGGGTGTAGTCCAAGAGACCCAGTACTTC
d_call: NA; j_call: TRBJ1-1; v_call: TRBV7-2; clone_size: NA; cdr3_length: 13; cdr3_aa: CASSLGRGAEAFF; cdr3_nt: TGTGCCAGCAGCTTGGGACGGGGGGCTGAAGCTTTCTTT
d_call: TRBD1; j_call: TRBJ1-2; v_call: TRBV5-8; clone_size: NA; cdr3_length: 15; cdr3_aa: CASNSIKGQGNGYTF; cdr3_nt: TGTGCCAGCAACTCAATTAAGGGACAGGGGAATGGCTACACCTTC
d_call: NA; j_call: TRBJ1-1; v_call: TRBV11-3; clone_size: NA; cdr3_length: 13; cdr3_aa: CASSLGPFSEAFF; cdr3_nt: TGTGCCAGCAGCTTAGGTCCGTTTTCTGAAGCTTTCTTT
d_call: TRBD1; j_call: TRBJ2-7; v_call: TRBV4-3; clone_size: NA; cdr3_length: 13; cdr3_aa: CASSQEMGDRQYF; cdr3_nt: TGCGCCAGCAGCCAAGAGATGGGGGACAGGCAGTACTTC
d_call: NA; j_call: TRBJ2-1; v_call: TRBV6-6; clone_size: NA; cdr3_length: 12; cdr3_aa: CASSYRLDEQFF; cdr3_nt: TGTGCCAGCAGTTACCGGCTCGATGAGCAGTTCTTC
d_call: NA; j_call: TRBJ1-2; v_call: TRBV6-5; clone_size: NA; cdr3_length: 13; cdr3_aa: CASSSGNFYGYTF; cdr3_nt: TGTGCCAGCAGTTCGGGGAACTTTTATGGCTACACCTTC
d_call: NA; j_call: TRBJ2-5; v_call: TRBV7-2; clone_size: once; cdr3_length: 15; cdr3_aa: CASSLAFIREETQYF; cdr3_nt: TGTGCCAGCAGCTTAGCGTTTATTAGGGAAGAGACCCAGTACTTC
d_call: TRBD1; j_call: TRBJ2-7; v_call: TRBV4-2; clone_size: once; cdr3_length: 15; cdr3_aa: CASSQERQGADEQYF; cdr3_nt: TGTGCCAGCAGCCAAGAGCGACAGGGGGCCGACGAGCAGTACTTC
d_call: NA; j_call: TRBJ1-2; v_call: TRBV30; clone_size: NA; cdr3_length: 11; cdr3_aa: CAWSRQYGYTF; cdr3_nt: TGTGCCTGGAGTCGACAGTATGGCTACACCTTC
d_call: NA; j_call: TRBJ1-4; v_call: TRBV28; clone_size: NA; cdr3_length: 14; cdr3_aa: CASSLQGFMEKLFF; cdr3_nt: TGTGCCAGCAGTTTACAGGGGTTCATGGAAAAACTGTTTTTT
d_call: NA; j_call: TRBJ2-3; v_call: TRBV4-3; clone_size: NA; cdr3_length: 14; cdr3_aa: CASSQTERADTQYF; cdr3_nt: TGCGCCAGCAGCCAAACTGAACGGGCAGATACGCAGTATTTT
d_call: TRBD1; j_call: TRBJ1-5; v_call: TRBV27; clone_size: NA; cdr3_length: 18; cdr3_aa: CASSSGQGRRYSNQPQHF; cdr3_nt: TGTGCCAGCAGTTCGGGACAGGGCAGGAGATATAGCAATCAGCCCCAGCATTTT
d_call: TRBD1; j_call: TRBJ1-1; v_call: TRBV7-9; clone_size: NA; cdr3_length: 14; cdr3_aa: CASSSGGTNTEAFF; cdr3_nt: TGTGCCAGCAGCTCAGGGGGAACGAACACTGAAGCTTTCTTT
d_call: TRBD1; j_call: TRBJ2-5; v_call: TRBV27; clone_size: NA; cdr3_length: 15; cdr3_aa: CASSLGTGEQETQYF; cdr3_nt: TGTGCCAGCAGTTTGGGGACAGGAGAACAAGAGACCCAGTACTTC
d_call: NA; j_call: TRBJ2-7; v_call: TRBV21-1; clone_size: once; cdr3_length: 15; cdr3_aa: CASIAYGAHSYEQYF; cdr3_nt: TGTGCCAGCATCGCTTACGGGGCCCACTCCTACGAGCAGTACTTC
d_call: TRBD2; j_call: TRBJ2-1; v_call: TRBV4-2; clone_size: medium-sized; cdr3_length: 16; cdr3_aa: CASSQDGGGSYNEQFF; cdr3_nt: TGTGCCAGCAGCCAAGATGGCGGGGGATCCTACAATGAGCAGTTCTTC
d_call: NA; j_call: TRBJ2-1; v_call: TRBV2; clone_size: NA; cdr3_length: 13; cdr3_aa: CASKGTGPNEQFF; cdr3_nt: TGTGCCAGCAAAGGAACAGGACCTAATGAGCAGTTCTTC
d_call: NA; j_call: TRBJ1-2; v_call: TRBV6-5; clone_size: NA; cdr3_length: 14; cdr3_aa: CASSNPQADYGYTF; cdr3_nt: TGTGCCAGCAGCAATCCCCAGGCGGACTATGGCTACACCTTC
d_call: NA; j_call: TRBJ2-4; v_call: TRBV27; clone_size: NA; cdr3_length: 15; cdr3_aa: CASSGEGFRKNIQYF; cdr3_nt: TGTGCCAGCAGTGGTGAGGGGTTTAGAAAAAACATTCAGTACTTC